A selection of T cell receptor beta chains follows, all from one sample in a study of cytomegalovirus exposure and HLA in healthy donors. TCRdb keeps only in-frame clones here, not all; method: immunoSEQ multiplex PCR. The sample spans 150,000 to 250,000 clones; the ten largest clones claim less than 0.85%. Material: PBMCs. The receptors were sampled from a boy between 10 and 17 years old in good health and CMV-seronegative. CDR3s include the opening cysteine and the closing phenylalanine or tryptophan. The order of the fields is J gene, V gene, D gene, CDR3 DNA, CDR3 protein. A D gene is named only where the DNA matches it firmly.

>TRBJ1-1|TRBV9|NA
TGTGCCAGCAGCGTTGGACAGTTTCCCACTGAAGCTTTCTTT
CASSVGQFPTEAFF
>TRBJ2-1|TRBV7-9|TRBD2
TGTGCCAGCAGCTACGGGACTAGCGGGGTGCTCACCTACAATGAGCAGTTCTTC
CASSYGTSGVLTYNEQFF
>TRBJ1-3|TRBV7-9|TRBD1
TGTGCCAACCAACAGGGGACGTTCAACTCTGGAAACACCATATATTTT
CANQQGTFNSGNTIYF
>TRBJ1-5|TRBV7-8|NA
TGTGCCAGCAGCACGACAGAGGCCCATCAGCCCCAGCATTTT
CASSTTEAHQPQHF
>TRBJ1-4|TRBV5-1|TRBD1
TGCGCCAGCAGCCCTAGACAGGGGAATGAAAAACTGTTTTTT
CASSPRQGNEKLFF
>TRBJ1-2|TRBV28|NA
TGTGCCAGCAGTTTAAGGAGCAGGGGATATGGCTACACCTTC
CASSLRSRGYGYTF
>TRBJ1-2|TRBV7-3|NA
TGTGCCAGCAGCTTGCGGGGGCACTATGGCTACACCTTC
CASSLRGHYGYTF
>TRBJ2-1|TRBV4-2|TRBD2
TGTGCCAGCAGCACCTCTTCTATAGCGGGGGGGTCCTACAATGAGCAGTTCTTC
CASSTSSIAGGSYNEQFF
>TRBJ1-3|TRBV11-2|NA
TGTGCCAGCAGCTTACTGGCAGGGGTTGGAAACACCATATATTTT
CASSLLAGVGNTIYF
>TRBJ2-2|TRBV5-6|NA
TGTGCCAGCAGCTTGTGGGCCCCCGCGAACACCGGGGAGCTGTTTTTT
CASSLWAPANTGELFF
>TRBJ1-1|TRBV7-8|NA
TGTGCCAGCAGCCCTGAGTACACTGAAGCTTTCTTT
CASSPEYTEAFF
>TRBJ1-5|TRBV15|TRBD1
TGTGCCACCAGCGTGCAGGACAGGGAGAATCAGCCCCAGCATTTT
CATSVQDRENQPQHF
>TRBJ1-2|TRBV7-3|NA
TGTGCCAGCAGCCCGGGAGTCGGCCCCTATGGCTACACCTTC
CASSPGVGPYGYTF
>TRBJ2-7|TRBV7-9|TRBD1
TGTGCCAGCAGCAGACAGGGGCACGAGCAGTACTTC
CASSRQGHEQYF
>TRBJ2-1|TRBV25-1|NA
TGTGCCAGCAGCTTTAGCGATGAGCAGTTCTTC
CASSFSDEQFF
>TRBJ2-1|TRBV1|NA
TGCACCAGCAGCCAAGGAGGAGATAACTCCTACAATGAGCAGTTCTTC
CTSSQGGDNSYNEQFF
>TRBJ1-2|TRBV7-9|TRBD1
TGTGCCAGCAGCCCATTGAATCGCGACAGGGGAGAGAATGGCTACACCTTC
CASSPLNRDRGENGYTF
>TRBJ2-1|TRBV5-1|NA
TGCGCCAGCAGGATCTGGGACTCCAACAATGAGCAGTTCTTC
CASRIWDSNNEQFF
>TRBJ1-2|TRBV7-2|NA
TGTGCCAGCAGCTTAGCGGGGGGAGCCGGGGGCTACACCTTC
CASSLAGGAGGYTF
>TRBJ1-3|TRBV6-5|NA
TGTGCCAGCAGCCGAACCCAGGACACTGGAAACACCATATATTTT
CASSRTQDTGNTIYF
>TRBJ2-1|TRBV9|TRBD2
TGTGCCAGCAGCACCCGGACTAGCGGGGTAAATGAGCAGTTCTTC
CASSTRTSGVNEQFF
>TRBJ1-2|TRBV7-2|NA
TGTGCCAGCAGCTTAGTGCAGGGGCGCGGCTACACCTTC
CASSLVQGRGYTF
>TRBJ1-1|TRBV4-3|TRBD1
TGCGCCAGCAGCCAGGGGACAGGGGGAAAAGGGGCCACTGAAGCTTTCTTT
CASSQGTGGKGATEAFF
>TRBJ2-3|TRBV27|NA
TGTGCCAGCAGCAGCAGCCGGGTAACAGATACGCAGTATTTT
CASSSSRVTDTQYF
>TRBJ1-4|TRBV30|TRBD1
TGTGCCTGGAGGGGCAGGGGGCGCGAGTATATTGAAAAACTGTTTTTT
CAWRGRGREYIEKLFF
>TRBJ1-5|TRBV6-1|TRBD1
TGTGCTACGACAGGGGCGGGTAGCAATCAGCCCCAGCATTTT
CATTGAGSNQPQHF
>TRBJ2-2|TRBV7-8|NA
TGTGCCAGCAGCTTAGCGTCGCTAGTCTCGAACACCGGGGAGCTGTTTTTT
CASSLASLVSNTGELFF
>TRBJ2-1|TRBV4-1|NA
TGCGCCAGCAGCCGACAGGGACTTGAGCAGTTCTTC
CASSRQGLEQFF
>TRBJ2-6|TRBV29-1|TRBD2
TGCAGCGTTGGGGAGGGCAGGTCCTTCTCTGGGGCCAACGTCCTGACTTTC
CSVGEGRSFSGANVLTF
>TRBJ1-1|TRBV18|TRBD1
TGTGCCAGCTCACTGGGACAGGTGGGCACTGAAGCTTTCTTT
CASSLGQVGTEAFF
>TRBJ2-1|TRBV7-2|TRBD2
TGTGCCAGCAGCTCGCTAGCGGTTTCCTACAATGAGCAGTTCTTC
CASSSLAVSYNEQFF
>TRBJ2-7|TRBV5-1|TRBD1
TGCGCCAGCAGCTTACGGGACAGCGATTACGAGCAGTACTTC
CASSLRDSDYEQYF
>TRBJ2-7|TRBV5-1|TRBD1
TGCGCCAGCAGCCAAGACGGACAGGGGTTTGACTACGAGCAGTACTTC
CASSQDGQGFDYEQYF
>TRBJ2-5|TRBV5-1|TRBD1
TGCGCCAGCGGACGAACAGGGGACCCAAAAGAGACCCAGTACTTC
CASGRTGDPKETQYF
>TRBJ1-1|TRBV27|NA
TGTGCCAGCAGTTTAGCAGGGATGAACACTGAAGCTTTCTTT
CASSLAGMNTEAFF
>TRBJ2-1|TRBV6-4|TRBD2
TGTGCCAGCAGGGTAGCGGGGGGGCCGTACAATGAGCAGTTCTTC
CASRVAGGPYNEQFF
>TRBJ2-5|TRBV7-2|TRBD1
TGTGCCAGCAGCTTAGGGCAGGGGGCTCTGGAGACCCAGTACTTC
CASSLGQGALETQYF
>TRBJ1-2|TRBV30|NA
TGTGCCAGACAAGAGCAGTATAACTATGGCTACACCTTC
CARQEQYNYGYTF
>TRBJ2-5|TRBV4-3|NA
TGCGCCAGCAGCCCCCGACCTGGCGGGGTGGGTGGTGAGACCCAGTACTTC
CASSPRPGGVGGETQYF
>TRBJ1-2|TRBV5-1|NA
TGCGCCAGCAGCCCCTCGTCGCAGGGCTACACCTTC
CASSPSSQGYTF
>TRBJ1-2|TRBV2|TRBD1
TGTGCCAGCAGGAGCTCAGGGGGCCTAGGGTATGGCTACACCTTC
CASRSSGGLGYGYTF
>TRBJ1-1|TRBV7-9|NA
TGTGCCAGCAGTTTCAATGGGGGCGCGGGCACTGAAGCTTTCTTT
CASSFNGGAGTEAFF
>TRBJ1-1|TRBV19|NA
TGTGCCAGTAGTACTCGGGAGAACACTGAAGCTTTCTTT
CASSTRENTEAFF
>TRBJ2-7|TRBV5-8|NA
TGTGCCAGCAGCTTGAGGGGGACCTACGAGCAGTACTTC
CASSLRGTYEQYF
>TRBJ1-2|TRBV19|TRBD1
TGTGCCAGTAGTTCAAGACAGGGGGCGGATGGCTACACCTTC
CASSSRQGADGYTF
>TRBJ2-3|TRBV7-3|NA
TGTGCCAGCAGCACCCCGGGGGGCGGGGGAGCGACAGATACGCAGTATTTT
CASSTPGGGGATDTQYF
>TRBJ2-5|TRBV18|NA
TGTGCCAGCTCACCACCCCTAGGGCGGGGTCAAGAGACCCAGTACTTC
CASSPPLGRGQETQYF
>TRBJ1-3|TRBV7-2|NA
TGTGCCAGCAGCTTAGTAGGGGCAAGCCTCGCTAACACCATATATTTT
CASSLVGASLANTIYF